These 24 T cell receptor beta chains were all obtained from the same sample, sequenced in a study of blood T cell repertoires in COVID-19. Clones were read by immunoSEQ multiplex PCR, and TCRdb kept only the in-frame ones, dropping some. This table has around 99,000 clones, roughly 80% appearing once. What was sequenced was peripheral blood. Source of these receptors: a woman aged 55 to 70 with acute or convalescent COVID-19.

This clone occurred a few times. The J gene is TRBJ1-1, the V gene TRBV2; 9 nucleotides line up with TRBD1. Trimming cost V 7 bases and J 1 base; bases outside gene matches: 4. The germline gives CDR1 SNHLY, CDR2 FYNNEI. This CDR3 contains 14 residues. CDR3 nucleotides: TGTGCCAGCAAAATGGGACAGGGGAACACTGAAGCTTTCTTT. Its protein product is CASKMGQGNTEAFF.

The genes are TRBV9 and TRBJ2-3, with 10 bases aligning to TRBD2. The CDR3 is made up of 16 amino acids. Trimming at V came to 0 bases and at J to 8 bases, leaving 9 bases not matched to a gene. Germline values: CDR1 SGDLS, CDR2 YYNGEE. CDR3 DNA: TGTGCCAGCAGCGTAGGGAGTAGCGGGGGGTTAGTTACGCAGTATTTT. Protein product: CASSVGSSGGLVTQYF.

The chain combines TRBV28 with TRBJ2-7; D is possibly TRBD1 (5 bases). Germline CDR1 is MDHEN and CDR2 is SYDVKM. This CDR3 is 13 amino acids long. V was shortened by 2 bases and J by 3 bases, with 8 bases between the two germline ends. The CDR3 loop is CASSLDRGYEQYF. CDR3 nucleotides: TGTGCCAGCAGTTTAGACAGAGGCTACGAGCAGTACTTC.

Details on this clone: Other nucleotide sequences in the sample specify the same CDR3. V gene TRBV28 combines with J gene TRBJ1-2; no clear D. V was trimmed by 2 bases and J by 10 bases, leaving 14 bases between them. CDR1 and CDR2 from the germline V gene are MDHEN and SYDVKM. The CDR3 loop spans 13 amino acids. As DNA, the CDR3 is TGTGCCAGCAGTTTAAGGGTCTGGAGGGACTACACCTTC. It translates to CASSLRVWRDYTF.

This clone was recorded once. The genes are TRBV30 and TRBJ2-5; 9 bases match TRBD2. Germline V gene sequence: CDR1 GTSNPN, CDR2 SVGIG (reference sequence). The CDR3 is made up of 15 amino acids. J was trimmed by 1 base and V by 2 bases; bases with no gene match: 5. CDR3 residues: CAWSITSGLQETQYF. The CDR3 DNA is TGTGCCTGGAGTATCACTAGCGGGCTCCAAGAGACCCAGTACTTC.

V usage is TRBV7-2 and J usage is TRBJ1-3, with D uncertain. Per germline, CDR1 SGHTA and CDR2 FQGNSA. Trimming left V 1 base short and J 1 base short, with 8 bases between. The CDR3 totals 15 residues. CDR3 sequence reads: CASSLERGSGNTIYF. CDR3 coding DNA: TGTGCCAGCAGCTTAGAACGAGGTTCTGGAAACACCATATATTTT. The variable domain in full, completed from reference TRBV7-2 and TRBJ1-3, reads GAGVSQSPSNKVTEKGKDVELRCDPISGHTALYWYRQSLGQGLEFLIYFQGNSAPDKSGLPSDRFSAERTGGSVSTLTIQRTQQEDSAVYLCASSLERGSGNTIYFGEGSWLTVV.

In nucleotides, the CDR3 is TGCAGCGTTCACTTTGCTAGGAGCTCCTACAATGAGCAGTTCTTC. It codes for CSVHFARSSYNEQFF. The rearrangement uses TRBV29-1 and TRBJ2-1; D unresolved. The length of the CDR3 is 15 residues. V lost 5 bases, J lost 0 bases, and 14 bases lay in between. Germline CDR1 is SQVTM and CDR2 is ANQGSEA.

The chain is built from TRBV19 and TRBJ2-3, with D possibly matching TRBD1 (6 bases). Trimming took off 9 bases at V and 1 base at J, with 17 bases between the two ends. Germline V lookup: CDR1 LNHDA, CDR2 SQIVND (reference sequence). The CDR3 is 15 residues long. This CDR3 is CASRRQAWGTDTQYF. The CDR3 bases are TGTGCCAGCCGGCGACAGGCTTGGGGCACAGATACGCAGTATTTT.

The chain carries TRBV6-5 and TRBJ1-3, with TRBD1 identical over 7 bases. The J segment lost 0 bases and the V segment lost 2 bases, leaving 4 bases of the junction unmatched. The CDR3 contains 16 residues. CDR1 is MNHEY, CDR2 SVGAGI, per germline. CDR3 sequence (DNA): TGTGCCAGCAGTTACGACAGGGCTAGCTCTGGAAACACCATATATTTT. Protein sequence: CASSYDRASSGNTIYF.

The table lists this clone with a few counts. The chain carries TRBV6-5 and TRBJ1-1, with 9 bases that match TRBD1. Trimming took 5 bases from V and 5 from J; bases not matched to a gene: 6. CDR3 length: 14 residues. Germline values: CDR1 MNHEY, CDR2 SVGAGI. CDR3 sequence: CASSLGTGRTEAFF. In DNA, the CDR3 is TGTGCCAGCAGTCTTGGGACAGGGAGGACTGAAGCTTTCTTT.

This clone was observed a few times. The CDR3 loop reads CASSLGRGYGYTF. As DNA, the CDR3 is TGTGCCAGTAGCCTGGGCAGGGGCTATGGCTACACCTTC. The chain uses TRBV19 and TRBJ1-2; TRBD1 might be the D (6 bases). V gave up 6 bases and J gave up 4 bases, with 12 bases separating them. The V gene's germline CDR1 is LNHDA and CDR2 SQIVND (reference sequence). This CDR3 region has 13 residues.

The CDR3 nucleotides read TGTGCCAGCAGTTCAGGGGTCAGAGCCCGTACTCAAGAGACCCAGTACTTC. This sequence encodes CASSSGVRARTQETQYF. The chain joins TRBV28 to TRBJ2-5; D may be TRBD1 (6 bases). This CDR3 has 17 residues. V was shortened by 4 bases and J by 2 bases, with 20 bases between the two germline ends. Per germline, CDR1 MDHEN and CDR2 SYDVKM. Based on the CDR3 plus reference TRBV28 and TRBJ2-5, the full variable domain is DVKVTQSSRYLVKRTGEKVFLECVQDMDHENMFWYRQDPGLGLRLIYFSYDVKMKEKGDIPEGYSVSREKKERFSLILESASTNQTSMYLCASSSGVRARTQETQYFGPGTRLLVL.

The genes are TRBV27 and TRBJ2-1; TRBD1 might be the D (6 bases). This CDR3 has 20 amino acids. Germline V gene lookup returns CDR1 MNHEY and CDR2 SMNVEV (reference sequence). V lost 3 bases and J 2 bases, leaving 26 bases between the germline ends. The CDR3 region is CASSFSPSPHRQATYNEQFF. CDR3 DNA sequence: TGTGCCAGCAGTTTCTCCCCGTCGCCTCATCGACAGGCTACCTACAATGAGCAGTTCTTC.

The rearrangement links TRBV7-2 to TRBJ1-1; D not resolved. V lost 3 bases and J lost 1, with 6 bases in between. The length of the CDR3 is 13 residues. Germline V gene data show CDR1 as SGHTA and CDR2 as FQGNSA. This chain's CDR3 is CASSLEGNTEAFF. The CDR3 bases are TGTGCCAGCAGCTTGGAGGGGAACACTGAAGCTTTCTTT.

The V gene is TRBV15, the J gene TRBJ2-2; no reliable D call. CDR1 is LNHNV and CDR2 is YYDKDF in the germline V gene (reference sequence). Trimming took off 0 bases at V and 7 bases at J, with 6 bases between the two ends. The CDR3 runs to 13 residues. The CDR3 DNA sequence: TGTGCCACCAGCAGAGATGAGTACGGGGAGCTGTTTTTT. Translated: CATSRDEYGELFF.

The V call is TRBV7-3, the J call TRBJ2-1; D perhaps matches TRBD1 (5 bases). The CDR3 loop spans 14 amino acids. Trimming pared 5 bases from V and 9 bases from J, leaving 17 bases between. Germline V CDR1 and CDR2: SGHTA, FQGTGA. The CDR3 is CASSPTDGAGEQFF. CDR3 in DNA: TGTGCCAGCAGCCCGACGGATGGGGCAGGTGAGCAGTTCTTC.

The chain recombines TRBV7-8 with TRBJ1-4; TRBD1 aligns across 10 bases. CDR3 size: 15 residues. The V gene's germline CDR1 is SGHVS and CDR2 FQNEAQ. Trimming cost V 4 bases and J 8 bases; bases outside gene matches: 7. The CDR3 loop is CASSSTGGREEKLFF. CDR3 bases: TGTGCCAGCAGCTCGACAGGGGGCCGAGAGGAAAAACTGTTTTTT.

The DNA for the CDR3 is TGTGCCAGCAGCTTAATCGTCGCGAAGCGGCCCTACAATGAGCAGTTCTTC. As protein: CASSLIVAKRPYNEQFF. This chain connects TRBV11-2 to TRBJ2-1; weak D call: TRBD2 (5 bases). The length of the CDR3 is 17 residues. V shed 2 bases and J shed 2 bases, with 16 bases lying between them. Germline V gene lookup returns CDR1 SGHAT and CDR2 FQNNGV. Using reference TRBV11-2 and TRBJ2-1 for the parts outside the CDR3, the full variable domain is EAGVAQSPRYKIIEKRQSVAFWCNPISGHATLYWYQQILGQGPKLLIQFQNNGVVDDSQLPKDRFSAERLKGVDSTLKIQPAKLEDSAVYLCASSLIVAKRPYNEQFFGPGTRLTVL.

The chain links TRBV29-1 to TRBJ1-4; perhaps TRBD1 as D (6 bases). The CDR3 is 13 amino acids. V lost 6 bases and J lost 8, with 16 bases in between. From germline, CDR1 is SQVTM and CDR2 ANQGSEA. CDR3: CSVDSPGGEKLFF. CDR3 bases: TGCAGCGTGGACAGCCCAGGTGGGGAAAAACTGTTTTTT.

The V gene is TRBV27, the J gene TRBJ2-1, with 11 positions matching TRBD1. This CDR3 spans 15 amino acids. Per the germline V gene, CDR1 is MNHEY and CDR2 is SMNVEV (reference sequence). V trimming: 8 bases; J trimming: 6 bases; junction bases outside the gene matches: 9. The CDR3 loop reads CASASPGTGGNEQFF. The CDR3 DNA reads TGTGCCAGCGCCAGTCCCGGGACAGGGGGCAATGAGCAGTTCTTC.

The chain recombines TRBV10-3 with TRBJ2-6; TRBD1 matches at 7 bases. Germline-derived CDR1 and CDR2 are ENHRY and SYGVKD. V shed 2 bases and J 1 base; nucleotides not matched to a gene: 5. The CDR3 consists of 17 residues. The CDR3 region has the DNA TGTGCCATCAGTGAGAGGACAGGACTTTCTGGGGCCAACGTCCTGACTTTC. It encodes CAISERTGLSGANVLTF.

CDR3 sequence reads: CASLAPGHNEKLFF. As DNA, the CDR3 is TGTGCCAGCCTCGCCCCTGGGCATAATGAAAAACTGTTTTTT. This chain links TRBV28 with TRBJ1-4; D call uncertain. CDR1 and CDR2 from the germline V gene are MDHEN and SYDVKM. The CDR3 extends over 14 amino acids. V lost 8 bases and J 4 bases, leaving 14 bases between the germline ends.

Only one count was recorded for this clone. The chain couples TRBV19 to TRBJ1-6; 7 bases map to TRBD1. CDR3 length equals 13 residues. J was trimmed by 7 bases and V by 5 bases; bases with no gene match: 2. Germline lookup yields CDR1 LNHDA and CDR2 SQIVND (reference sequence). The CDR3 sequence is CASSGGGNSPLHF. Written as DNA, the CDR3 is TGTGCCAGTAGTGGAGGGGGCAATTCACCCCTCCACTTT.

The chain combines TRBV4-3 with TRBJ2-1; D is perhaps TRBD1 (5 bases). Trimming took 0 bases from V and 8 from J, leaving 5 bases between them. Germline V gene sequence: CDR1 LGHNA, CDR2 YSLEER. This CDR3 has 12 residues. The CDR3 sequence: CASSQEGDEQFF. The CDR3 DNA reads TGCGCCAGCAGCCAAGAAGGGGATGAGCAGTTCTTC.